This passage covers 31 T cell receptor beta chains from one sample sequenced in a study of blood T cell repertoires in COVID-19. Libraries were prepared by immunoSEQ multiplex PCR; TCRdb keeps only in-frame clonotypes and omits some of them. The sample records fewer than 200,000 clones, roughly 89% being singletons. Sequenced input: peripheral blood. The receptors originated from a woman between 45 and 65 years old with acute or convalescent COVID-19.

This chain links TRBV7-2 with TRBJ2-2; 8 bases fit TRBD2. The CDR3 is 18 amino acids. The germline V gene has CDR1 SGHTA and CDR2 FQGNSA. J was trimmed by 6 bases and V by 1 base; bases with no gene match: 13. Here the CDR3 reads CASSLEMTAGATAGELFF. In DNA form, the CDR3 reads TGTGCCAGCAGCTTAGAAATGACAGCGGGGGCTACAGCCGGGGAGCTGTTTTTT. The entire variable domain, with the rest obtained from reference TRBV7-2 and TRBJ2-2, is as follows: GAGVSQSPSNKVTEKGKDVELRCDPISGHTALYWYRQSLGQGLEFLIYFQGNSAPDKSGLPSDRFSAERTGGSVSTLTIQRTQQEDSAVYLCASSLEMTAGATAGELFFGEGSRLTVL.

The rearrangement links TRBV6-2 or TRBV6-3 to TRBJ2-1; 12 positions match TRBD2. Trimming cost V 5 bases and J 0 bases; bases outside gene matches: 8. This CDR3 has 18 residues. Germline CDR1 reads MNHEY; CDR2 reads SVGEGT. The CDR3 loop is CASSETSGGPSSYNEQFF. CDR3 DNA sequence: TGTGCCAGCAGTGAGACTAGCGGGGGCCCAAGCTCCTACAATGAGCAGTTCTTC.

This chain connects TRBV6-5 to TRBJ2-7; 11 nucleotides agree with TRBD2. V was clipped by 3 bases and J by 4 bases; unmatched bases: 8. CDR1 and CDR2 (germline): MNHEY, SVGAGI. This CDR3 comprises 16 residues. The CDR3 loop reads CASSYLPSGGIYEQYF. The DNA for the CDR3 is TGTGCCAGCAGTTATCTCCCTAGCGGGGGGATATACGAGCAGTACTTC.

The V call is TRBV5-6, the J call TRBJ1-3; a possible D gene is TRBD1 (5 bases). CDR3 size: 15 residues. With 2 bases removed from V and 0 bases from J, the gap between germline ends came to 9 bases. Germline V gives CDR1 SGHDT, CDR2 YYEEEE. CDR3 nucleotides: TGTGCCAGCAGCTTTTTACAGGTCTCTGGAAACACCATATATTTT. Its translation is CASSFLQVSGNTIYF.

This chain uses TRBV27 with TRBJ1-1; no firm D call. The V end was cut by 10 bases, the J end by 3 bases, with 18 bases between. The germline V gene has CDR1 MNHEY and CDR2 SMNVEV (reference sequence). This CDR3 is 14 amino acids long. CDR3 bases: TGTGCCACCGCAGTTTATACCGGGGACACTGAAGCTTTCTTT. This gives the protein CATAVYTGDTEAFF.

The chain uses TRBV27 and TRBJ1-5, with D possibly matching TRBD1 (6 bases). This CDR3 spans 14 amino acids. The V end lost 6 bases, the J end lost 7 bases, and 16 bases lay between the germline ends. Germline CDR1 is MNHEY and CDR2 is SMNVEV (reference sequence). CDR3 loop: CASSLNRAGQPQHF. CDR3 nucleotides: TGTGCCAGCAGCCTCAACAGGGCCGGACAGCCCCAGCATTTT.

V and J are TRBV6-2 or TRBV6-3 and TRBJ1-3, with TRBD1 matching over 7 bases. Losses at the gene ends were 6 bases for V and 1 base for J; bases not matched to a gene: 6. Germline V lookup: CDR1 MNHEY, CDR2 SVGEGT. The CDR3 totals 15 residues. CDR3 in DNA: TGTGCCAGCAGATACCAGGGGGGATCTGGAAACACCATATATTTT. It specifies CASRYQGGSGNTIYF.

The chain links TRBV12-5 to TRBJ1-2; possible D gene TRBD1, 5 bases. Trimming shortened V by 2 bases and J by 2 bases, and 9 bases separated the two germline ends. The CDR3 extends over 14 amino acids. Germline CDR1 reads LGHNT; CDR2 reads FRNRAP. CDR3 coding DNA: TGTGCTAGTGGTTTGTATTCAGGGAACTATGGCTACACCTTC. Its translation is CASGLYSGNYGYTF.

Regarding this clone: In the same sample, other DNA sequences code for this CDR3. The CDR3: CASSQGQGAGNTIYF. The CDR3 DNA reads as TGTGCCAGCAGCCAGGGACAGGGGGCTGGAAACACCATATATTTT. This chain links TRBV14 with TRBJ1-3, with 11 bases aligning to TRBD1. Germline CDR1 reads SGHDN; CDR2 reads FVKESK. J lost 2 bases, V lost 3 bases, and 0 bases had no gene match. The CDR3 has 15 amino acids.

The V and J genes are TRBV29-1 and TRBJ1-3; D is possibly TRBD1 (6 bases). CDR3 length: 14 amino acids. V lost 2 bases to trimming and J lost 2 bases, with 10 bases between them. Germline V gives CDR1 SQVTM, CDR2 ANQGSEA. CDR3 DNA: TGCAGCGTTGAAAGGTCAGGGGCTGGAAACACCATATATTTT. Its protein product is CSVERSGAGNTIYF.

This chain connects TRBV29-1 to TRBJ1-2; 8 bases match TRBD1. This CDR3 contains 14 residues. V was clipped by 6 bases and J by 8 bases; unmatched bases: 14. Germline CDR1 is SQVTM and CDR2 is ANQGSEA. In DNA form, the CDR3 reads TGCAGCGTAGTCCTCGGACATACAGGGGGAGGCTACACCTTC. Translating it yields CSVVLGHTGGGYTF.

The chain has TRBV10-3 and TRBJ1-5, with D perhaps TRBD1 (5 bases). Germline V gives CDR1 ENHRY, CDR2 SYGVKD. V was shortened by 10 bases and J by 0 bases, with 13 bases between the two germline ends. The CDR3 runs 14 residues. In DNA form, the CDR3 reads TGTGCCAGCATGGAGGGGAATAGCAATCAGCCCCAGCATTTT. As protein: CASMEGNSNQPQHF.

The gene calls are TRBV6-6 and TRBJ2-7; 7 bases fit TRBD1. Trimming took 2 bases from V and 3 from J; bases not matched to a gene: 7. CDR3 size: 15 residues. Germline loops: CDR1 MNHNY, CDR2 SVGAGI (reference sequence). The CDR3 sequence is CASSYPTGMGYEQYF. CDR3 DNA sequence: TGTGCCAGCAGTTACCCGACAGGGATGGGCTACGAGCAGTACTTC.

This chain uses TRBV30 with TRBJ2-1, with D unclear. V lost 6 bases to trimming and J lost 0 bases, with 6 bases between them. Germline V gene data show CDR1 as GTSNPN and CDR2 as SVGIG (reference sequence). CDR3 length equals 12 residues. CDR3 bases: TGTGCCTGTTTGAGCTCCTACAATGAGCAGTTCTTC. Amino acid sequence: CACLSSYNEQFF.

The J gene is TRBJ1-2, the V gene TRBV19, with D unresolved. V was shortened by 10 bases and J by 3 bases, with 12 bases between the two germline ends. The CDR3 loop spans 12 amino acids. From germline, CDR1 is LNHDA and CDR2 SQIVND (reference sequence). This CDR3 is CATHPGYYGYTF. In nucleotides, the CDR3 is TGTGCCACCCACCCGGGGTACTATGGCTACACCTTC.

Only one count was recorded for this clone. The chain carries TRBV15 and TRBJ2-2; D possibly corresponds to TRBD2 (6 bases). Germline values: CDR1 LNHNV, CDR2 YYDKDF (reference sequence). Trimming removed 2 bases at V and 4 bases at J, with 8 bases between. The CDR3 is made up of 14 amino acids. DNA of the CDR3: TGTGCCACCAGCAGACGGGAGTTCACCGGGGAGCTGTTTTTT. Protein: CATSRREFTGELFF.

The sample holds one count of this clone. The chain has TRBV12-5 and TRBJ1-2; the D gene is possibly TRBD1 (5 bases). The germline CDR1 and CDR2 sequences are LGHNT and FRNRAP. V was clipped by 6 bases and J by 7 bases, with 18 bases between them. There are 14 residues in the CDR3. CDR3 residues: CASGPLGGWAGYTF. The CDR3 DNA reads as TGTGCTAGTGGCCCCCTGGGGGGTTGGGCTGGCTACACCTTC.

The gene calls are TRBV3-1 (or the pseudogene TRBV3-2) and TRBJ1-2; D is possibly TRBD1 (5 bases). CDR1 is LGHDT, CDR2 YNNKEL, per germline (reference sequence). Trimming shortened V by 4 bases and J by 7 bases, and 10 bases separated the two germline ends. The CDR3 contains 12 residues. As DNA, the CDR3 is TGTGCCAGCAGCCTGGGGGAGGTTGGCTACACCTTC. Protein product: CASSLGEVGYTF.

The chain links TRBV11-2 to TRBJ1-2; 7 nucleotides agree with TRBD1. Germline CDR1 reads SGHAT; CDR2 reads FQNNGV. The CDR3 contains 14 residues. V lost 6 bases to trimming and J lost 3 bases; unmatched junction nucleotides: 7. CDR3 region: CASSRQGLDYGYTF. CDR3 DNA sequence: TGTGCCAGCAGTCGACAGGGCCTGGACTATGGCTACACCTTC.

The CDR3 protein is CAWSEWDSTNQPQHF. CDR3 bases: TGTGCCTGGAGTGAATGGGACAGTACAAATCAGCCCCAGCATTTT. V gene TRBV30 combines with J gene TRBJ1-5; 7 bases match TRBD1. Germline CDR1 reads GTSNPN; CDR2 reads SVGIG (reference sequence). The CDR3 totals 15 residues. The V gene end was trimmed by 1 base and the J gene end by 4 bases; junction bases not matched to a gene: 7. The whole variable domain, remainder taken from reference TRBV30 and TRBJ1-5, is SQTIHQWPATLVQPVGSPLSLECTVEGTSNPNLYWYRQAAGRGLQLLFYSVGIGQISSEVPQNLSASRPQDRQFILSSKKLLLSDSGFYLCAWSEWDSTNQPQHFGDGTRLSIL.

The chain employs TRBV7-2 and TRBJ2-3; TRBD2 is a possible D gene (5 bases). Trimming cost V 0 bases and J 1 base, with 14 bases left between them. This CDR3 has 17 amino acids. Germline V CDR1 and CDR2: SGHTA, FQGNSA. CDR3 loop: CASSLALASFRTDTQYF. CDR3 nucleotide sequence: TGTGCCAGCAGCTTAGCGCTCGCTAGCTTCCGCACAGATACGCAGTATTTT.

The rearrangement links TRBV18 to TRBJ1-3; TRBD1 matches 7 bases. Unmatched junction bases numbered 17, after V lost 6 bases and J lost 3 bases. CDR1 KGHSH and CDR2 LQKENI come from the germline V gene. The CDR3 extends over 18 amino acids. The CDR3: CASSDTSSTGIGGNTIYF. CDR3 sequence (DNA): TGTGCCAGCTCGGACACATCTTCGACAGGGATCGGTGGAAACACCATATATTTT.

This chain joins TRBV6-5 and TRBJ2-7; TRBD1 agrees at 7 bases. V gave up 2 bases and J gave up 6 bases; unmatched junction bases: 10. This CDR3 contains 15 residues. Germline-derived CDR1 and CDR2 are MNHEY and SVGAGI. CDR3 residues: CASSYTPGQQVEQYF. CDR3 nucleotide sequence: TGTGCCAGCAGTTACACCCCGGGACAGCAGGTCGAGCAGTACTTC.

Only one count was recorded for this clone. The V and J genes are TRBV19 and TRBJ2-7; D is unclear. Germline CDR1 is LNHDA and CDR2 is SQIVND (reference sequence). The CDR3 sequence is 15 residues long. The V gene lost 1 base and the J gene lost 0 bases, with 10 bases spanning the gap. The CDR3 nucleotides are TGTGCCAGTAGTATAGGCGCAGGTGTCTCCTACGAGCAGTACTTC. Encoded protein: CASSIGAGVSYEQYF.

The V call is TRBV29-1, the J call TRBJ2-7, with 8 bases aligning to TRBD1. With 8 bases clipped from V and 3 bases from J, the junction kept 9 bases outside the gene matches. The CDR3 runs to 13 residues. Per the germline V gene, CDR1 is SQVTM and CDR2 is ANQGSEA. CDR3 region: CSFLDREFYEQYF. The CDR3 DNA follows: TGCAGCTTTTTGGACAGGGAGTTCTACGAGCAGTACTTC.

Worth noting for this clone: Other DNA sequences in this specimen translate into the identical CDR3. The chain couples TRBV27 to TRBJ2-3; D not certain. The CDR3 spans 11 residues. V was cut by 2 bases and J by 5 bases, with 2 bases left in between. The germline V gene encodes CDR1 MNHEY and CDR2 SMNVEV (reference sequence). The CDR3 bases are TGTGCCAGCAGTTTACGAGATACGCAGTATTTT. This sequence encodes CASSLRDTQYF.

The chain recombines TRBV3-1 (or the pseudogene TRBV3-2) with TRBJ2-7; 7 bases align to TRBD2. This CDR3 has 17 residues. With V trimmed by 0 bases and J by 9 bases, 17 bases remained unmatched. CDR1 is LGHDT, CDR2 YNNKEL, per germline (reference sequence). The CDR3 spells CASSQDSKAGRGLRQYF. CDR3 bases: TGTGCCAGCAGCCAAGATTCTAAAGCGGGGAGGGGTCTTCGGCAGTACTTC.

This rearrangement joins TRBV7-6 to TRBJ1-3, with D hard to call. V was trimmed by 1 base and J by 0 bases, leaving 4 bases between them. There are 14 residues in the CDR3. Per germline, CDR1 SGHVS and CDR2 FNYEAQ. The CDR3 is CASSLGSSGNTIYF. The CDR3 bases are TGTGCCAGCAGCTTAGGCAGCTCTGGAAACACCATATATTTT.

V usage is TRBV7-2 and J usage is TRBJ2-1, with D unclear. This CDR3 is 13 amino acids long. CDR1 and CDR2 from the germline V gene are SGHTA and FQGNSA. V was clipped by 2 bases and J by 4 bases, with 6 bases between them. This CDR3 reads CASSLTAYNEQFF. In DNA form, the CDR3 reads TGTGCCAGCAGCTTAACAGCATACAATGAGCAGTTCTTC.

The genes are TRBV24-1 and TRBJ2-5; D call uncertain. Trimming cost V 3 bases and J 4 bases, with 8 bases left between them. This CDR3 comprises 13 residues. Per the germline V gene, CDR1 is KGHDR and CDR2 is SFDVKD. CDR3: CATSDPPLETQYF. CDR3 bases: TGTGCCACCAGTGATCCCCCCCTAGAGACCCAGTACTTC.

The chain uses TRBV6-5 and TRBJ1-1; D remains ambiguous. This CDR3 contains 13 residues. Germline CDR1 is MNHEY and CDR2 is SVGAGI. Trimming left V 7 bases short and J 10 bases short, with 19 bases between. The CDR3 DNA reads as TGTGCCAGCACCTCATGGAGCACGAGCGGAGCTTTCTTT. This gives the protein CASTSWSTSGAFF.